This T cell receptor (beta chain) was obtained from a study of blood T cell repertoires in COVID-19. Study-wide context: Acute and convalescent COVID-19 specimens originated in the United States, Italy and Spain.

The V gene end was trimmed by 3 bases and the J gene end by 4 bases; junction bases not matched to a gene: 7. Germline loops: CDR1 SGDLS, CDR2 YYNGEE. The CDR3 has 16 amino acids. In the authors' methods: Reference gene primers were amplified, and this amplification served to estimate nucleated cell counts. Libraries were prepared by immunoSEQ multiplex PCR; TCRdb keeps only in-frame clonotypes and omits some of them. V and J calls and clone size follow that table, whereas D and trimming were derived from the DNA. Found here are some 120,000 clones, roughly 88% of them singletons; the top ten hold around 0.77%.

Sequenced input: peripheral blood. The receptor's source is a woman in her 70s with acute or convalescent COVID-19. The J gene is TRBJ1-2, the V gene TRBV9, with TRBD1 matching 12 bases. CDR3 loop: CASSASGTGGPYGYTF. CDR3 nucleotide sequence: TGTGCCAGCAGCGCCTCCGGGACAGGGGGCCCCTATGGCTACACCTTC.